The 21 T cell receptor beta chains in this list originate from one sample, sequenced in a study of blood T cell repertoires in COVID-19. Profiled with immunoSEQ multiplex PCR; TCRdb holds only in-frame clones, not every one. The data contain more than 150,000 clones, under 90% of them singletons. Sample: peripheral blood. The source of these receptors is a man aged 60 to 75 with acute or convalescent COVID-19.

This clone was found a few times. This chain links TRBV9 with TRBJ2-1, with a possible D match to TRBD1 (7 bases). V was shortened by 0 bases and J by 8 bases, with 15 bases between the two germline ends. CDR3 length: 15 residues. CDR1 and CDR2 from the germline V gene are SGDLS and YYNGEE. The CDR3 DNA is TGTGCCAGCAGCGTAGGCCCCACAGGGGAGGATGAGCAGTTCTTC. This gives the protein CASSVGPTGEDEQFF.

V is TRBV12-3 or TRBV12-4 and J is TRBJ1-1; possible D gene TRBD1, 5 bases. The CDR3 is 13 amino acids. Trimming pared 3 bases from V and 3 bases from J, leaving 8 bases between. The CDR3 coding sequence is TGTGCCAGCAGTTTTTCGGGGGACACTGAAGCTTTCTTT. Its protein is CASSFSGDTEAFF.

The chain combines TRBV27 with TRBJ1-1, with unresolved D. This CDR3 contains 14 residues. Germline CDR1 reads MNHEY; CDR2 reads SMNVEV (reference sequence). V was pared by 2 bases and J by 1 base, with 8 bases between. In DNA, the CDR3 is TGTGCCAGCAGTTTAAGGCCAGGGAACACTGAAGCTTTCTTT. Residues: CASSLRPGNTEAFF.

The chain has TRBV28 and TRBJ1-2; maybe TRBD1 (6 bases). Trimming left V 6 bases short and J 0 bases short, with 17 bases between. Germline loops: CDR1 MDHEN, CDR2 SYDVKM. This CDR3 has 16 residues. The CDR3, as DNA: TGTGCCAGCAGCGAGGGGGGGGTCGGCACTAACTATGGCTACACCTTC. This translates into CASSEGGVGTNYGYTF.

V usage is TRBV13 and J usage is TRBJ2-7; possibly TRBD2 for D (5 bases). This CDR3 spans 12 amino acids. The germline V gene has CDR1 PRHDT and CDR2 FYEKMQ (reference sequence). Trimming removed 4 bases at V and 6 bases at J, with 10 bases between. Here the CDR3 DNA reads TGTGCCAGCAGCTCAAACGGGGTCGAGCAGTACTTC. It codes for CASSSNGVEQYF. Full variable domain (remainder filled in from reference TRBV13 and TRBJ2-7): AAGVIQSPRHLIKEKRETATLKCYPIPRHDTVYWYQQGPGQDPQFLISFYEKMQSDKGSIPDRFSAQQFSDYHSELNMSSLELGDSALYFCASSSNGVEQYFGPGTRLTVT.

The V gene is TRBV5-1, the J gene TRBJ1-4; D is unclear. Per germline, CDR1 SGHRS and CDR2 YFSETQ. The CDR3 loop spans 16 amino acids. Trimming took off 4 bases at V and 0 bases at J, with 13 bases between the two ends. The CDR3 DNA sequence: TGCGCCAGCAGCCCTAGTTCGGGAGCAACTAATGAAAAACTGTTTTTT. Amino acid sequence: CASSPSSGATNEKLFF.

The chain employs TRBV2 and TRBJ1-5; D may be TRBD1 (6 bases). Trimming cost V 7 bases and J 4 bases, with 17 bases left between them. Germline V gene sequence: CDR1 SNHLY, CDR2 FYNNEI. The length of the CDR3 is 15 residues. CDR3 in amino acids: CASNPGGGSNQPQHF. CDR3 in DNA: TGTGCCAGCAACCCGGGAGGGGGATCTAATCAGCCCCAGCATTTT.

The DNA of the CDR3 is TGTGCCAGCAGTTCCTACAGGGGCCGCCGACTTATGAACACTGAAGCTTTCTTT. It yields the protein CASSSYRGRRLMNTEAFF. V usage is TRBV6-2 or TRBV6-3 and J usage is TRBJ1-1, with 7 bases that match TRBD1. The CDR3 has 18 residues. Germline CDR1 reads MNHEY; CDR2 reads SVGEGT. With 4 bases clipped from V and 0 bases from J, the junction kept 14 bases outside the gene matches.

J is TRBJ2-2 and V is TRBV19; TRBD1 matches at 7 bases. Per the germline V gene, CDR1 is LNHDA and CDR2 is SQIVND (reference sequence). V shed 5 bases and J 6 bases; nucleotides not matched to a gene: 12. The CDR3 runs 16 residues. CDR3 DNA: TGTGCCAGTAGTGTAAGACAGGGCGTGGGAGCCGGGGAGCTGTTTTTT. Translated: CASSVRQGVGAGELFF.

The chain couples TRBV14 to TRBJ2-1; 15 bases line up with TRBD2. The trim removed 1 base at V and 10 bases at J, leaving 8 bases unmatched. Germline V gene data show CDR1 as SGHDN and CDR2 as FVKESK. The CDR3 spans 17 residues. The CDR3 protein is CASSQGWTSGRAQEQFF. The CDR3 nucleotides read TGTGCCAGCAGCCAAGGTTGGACTAGCGGGAGGGCCCAGGAGCAGTTCTTC.

The rearrangement joins TRBV5-6 to TRBJ2-2, with TRBD2 matching 11 bases. The CDR3 is made up of 18 amino acids. Unmatched junction bases numbered 7, after V lost 3 bases and J lost 0 bases. The germline V gene encodes CDR1 SGHDT and CDR2 YYEEEE. The CDR3 DNA sequence: TGTGCCAGCAGCTATCTGACTAGCGGGGACTCGAACACCGGGGAGCTGTTTTTT. Amino acids: CASSYLTSGDSNTGELFF.

The chain uses TRBV18 and TRBJ2-3; TRBD2 agrees at 10 bases. The junction had 12 bases not matched to a gene; V was cut back by 1 base and J by 5 bases. The CDR3 loop spans 18 amino acids. Germline-derived CDR1 and CDR2 are KGHSH and LQKENI. CDR3 amino acids: CASSPRAPQRGGGDTQYF. The CDR3 bases are TGTGCCAGCTCACCACGGGCTCCCCAGCGGGGGGGCGGAGATACGCAGTATTTT.

The rearrangement links TRBV6-5 to TRBJ2-2; TRBD1 matches at 11 bases. The germline V gene encodes CDR1 MNHEY and CDR2 SVGAGI. This CDR3 is 15 amino acids long. V gave up 4 bases and J gave up 7 bases; unmatched junction bases: 5. As DNA, the CDR3 is TGTGCCAGCAGTTCCGGGACAGGGGGGGACGGGGAGCTGTTTTTT. It codes for CASSSGTGGDGELFF.

Comment on this clone: The same CDR3 is also encoded by other DNA sequences in this sample. The J gene is TRBJ2-1, the V gene TRBV11-2; 8 bases map to TRBD2. After removal of 0 bases from V and 5 bases from J, the junction contained 3 bases not matched to a gene. The CDR3 extends over 15 amino acids. Per the germline V gene, CDR1 is SGHAT and CDR2 is FQNNGV. CDR3 bases: TGTGCCAGCAGCTTAGAGGCGGGAGGACACAATGAGCAGTTCTTC. It specifies CASSLEAGGHNEQFF. Full variable domain (outside the CDR3, taken from reference TRBV11-2 and TRBJ2-1): EAGVAQSPRYKIIEKRQSVAFWCNPISGHATLYWYQQILGQGPKLLIQFQNNGVVDDSQLPKDRFSAERLKGVDSTLKIQPAKLEDSAVYLCASSLEAGGHNEQFFGPGTRLTVL.

V gene TRBV7-2 combines with J gene TRBJ2-7; tentatively, D is TRBD1 (5 bases). The CDR3 is 15 residues long. Trimming left V 5 bases short and J 4 bases short, with 18 bases between. Germline CDR1 is SGHTA and CDR2 is FQGNSA. The CDR3 DNA sequence: TGTGCCAGCAGCCAACTCGCGCAGGGCCCGTACGAGCAGTACTTC. It specifies CASSQLAQGPYEQYF.

This clone was seen only a few times. This chain uses TRBV5-1 with TRBJ1-3; D gene ambiguous. Per the germline V gene, CDR1 is SGHRS and CDR2 is YFSETQ. This CDR3 is 15 amino acids long. Trimming took 0 bases from V and 0 from J, leaving 7 bases between them. CDR3 sequence reads: CASSLAVASGNTIYF. The CDR3 coding sequence is TGCGCCAGCAGCTTGGCCGTAGCCTCTGGAAACACCATATATTTT.

This clone was picked up a small number of times. V and J are TRBV6-6 and TRBJ1-2, with 8 bases lining up with TRBD1. Trimming cost V 6 bases and J 0 bases; bases outside gene matches: 9. The CDR3 consists of 16 residues. Germline CDR1 is MNHNY and CDR2 is SVGAGI (reference sequence). The CDR3 region is CASRTNDRGANYGYTF. DNA for the CDR3: TGTGCCAGCAGAACGAATGACAGGGGAGCTAACTATGGCTACACCTTC.

V is TRBV4-2 and J is TRBJ2-3; TRBD2 matches at 7 bases. The V and J ends lost 1 base and 1 base, in that order; junction bases with no gene match: 2. CDR1 is LGHNA, CDR2 YNFKEQ, per germline. The CDR3 loop spans 15 amino acids. CDR3 residues: CASSQGRGGTDTQYF. CDR3 sequence (DNA): TGTGCCAGCAGCCAAGGCCGGGGGGGCACAGATACGCAGTATTTT.

The chain couples TRBV6-5 to TRBJ2-7; 12 bases match TRBD1. The germline gives CDR1 MNHEY, CDR2 SVGAGI. The CDR3 is 14 residues long. The trim removed 10 bases at V and 4 bases at J, leaving 8 bases unmatched. The chain's CDR3 is CATQGTGGLYEQYF. CDR3 coding DNA: TGTGCCACCCAAGGGACAGGGGGCCTTTACGAGCAGTACTTC.

This sequence joins TRBV28 and TRBJ1-2; D unclear. This CDR3 has 13 residues. The germline V gene has CDR1 MDHEN and CDR2 SYDVKM. The V and J ends lost 10 bases and 0 bases respectively, with 12 bases between them. The CDR3 bases are TGTGCCATCGAGACGGGAACTAACTATGGCTACACCTTC. This codes for CAIETGTNYGYTF.

This clone was observed a few times. The rearrangement links TRBV19 to TRBJ1-5, with a tentative D call TRBD1 (5 bases). V lost 10 bases, J lost 6 bases, and 16 bases lay in between. The CDR3 loop spans 13 amino acids. CDR1 is LNHDA and CDR2 is SQIVND in the germline V gene (reference sequence). The CDR3 sequence: CATEAWGGQPQHF. The DNA of the CDR3 is TGTGCCACGGAGGCGTGGGGGGGTCAGCCCCAGCATTTT.